This TCR beta chain was captured by sequencing in a study of blood T cell repertoires in COVID-19. Adults between roughly 18 and 90 years of age took part from under 30 US areas. CDR3 length: 12 residues. Germline CDR1 reads LNHNV; CDR2 reads YYDKDF (reference sequence). V was trimmed by 0 bases and J by 5 bases, leaving 4 bases between them. The assay was immunoSEQ multiplex PCR, and TCRdb's table has in-frame clones only and misses some. The sample has some 380,000 clones; 88% are singletons. This clone was detected a few times. Sequencing was done on a sample of PBMCs or T cells enriched from blood (not recorded which). The TCR sequence derives from a woman aged 40 to 50 with acute COVID-19. The chain couples TRBV15 to TRBJ1-1; D not certain. The DNA for the CDR3 is TGTGCCACCAGCAGAGATCCAACTGAAGCTTTCTTT. The encoded protein is CATSRDPTEAFF.